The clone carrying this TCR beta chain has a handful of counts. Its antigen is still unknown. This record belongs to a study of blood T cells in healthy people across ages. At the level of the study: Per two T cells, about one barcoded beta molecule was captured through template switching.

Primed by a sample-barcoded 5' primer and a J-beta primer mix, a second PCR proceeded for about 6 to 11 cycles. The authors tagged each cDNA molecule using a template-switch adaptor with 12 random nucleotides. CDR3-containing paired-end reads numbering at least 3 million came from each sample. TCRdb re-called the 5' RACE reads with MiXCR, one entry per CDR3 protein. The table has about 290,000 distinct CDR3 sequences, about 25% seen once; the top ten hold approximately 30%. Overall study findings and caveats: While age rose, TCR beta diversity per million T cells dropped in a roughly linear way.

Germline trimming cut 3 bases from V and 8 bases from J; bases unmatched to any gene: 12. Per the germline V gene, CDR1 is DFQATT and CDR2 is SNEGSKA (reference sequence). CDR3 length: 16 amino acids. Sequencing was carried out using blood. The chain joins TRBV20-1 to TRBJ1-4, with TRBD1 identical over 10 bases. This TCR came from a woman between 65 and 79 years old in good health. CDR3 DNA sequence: TGCAGTGCTAGCTCTATTCCGGGACAGGGGTCCGAAAAACTGTTTTTT. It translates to CSASSIPGQGSEKLFF.